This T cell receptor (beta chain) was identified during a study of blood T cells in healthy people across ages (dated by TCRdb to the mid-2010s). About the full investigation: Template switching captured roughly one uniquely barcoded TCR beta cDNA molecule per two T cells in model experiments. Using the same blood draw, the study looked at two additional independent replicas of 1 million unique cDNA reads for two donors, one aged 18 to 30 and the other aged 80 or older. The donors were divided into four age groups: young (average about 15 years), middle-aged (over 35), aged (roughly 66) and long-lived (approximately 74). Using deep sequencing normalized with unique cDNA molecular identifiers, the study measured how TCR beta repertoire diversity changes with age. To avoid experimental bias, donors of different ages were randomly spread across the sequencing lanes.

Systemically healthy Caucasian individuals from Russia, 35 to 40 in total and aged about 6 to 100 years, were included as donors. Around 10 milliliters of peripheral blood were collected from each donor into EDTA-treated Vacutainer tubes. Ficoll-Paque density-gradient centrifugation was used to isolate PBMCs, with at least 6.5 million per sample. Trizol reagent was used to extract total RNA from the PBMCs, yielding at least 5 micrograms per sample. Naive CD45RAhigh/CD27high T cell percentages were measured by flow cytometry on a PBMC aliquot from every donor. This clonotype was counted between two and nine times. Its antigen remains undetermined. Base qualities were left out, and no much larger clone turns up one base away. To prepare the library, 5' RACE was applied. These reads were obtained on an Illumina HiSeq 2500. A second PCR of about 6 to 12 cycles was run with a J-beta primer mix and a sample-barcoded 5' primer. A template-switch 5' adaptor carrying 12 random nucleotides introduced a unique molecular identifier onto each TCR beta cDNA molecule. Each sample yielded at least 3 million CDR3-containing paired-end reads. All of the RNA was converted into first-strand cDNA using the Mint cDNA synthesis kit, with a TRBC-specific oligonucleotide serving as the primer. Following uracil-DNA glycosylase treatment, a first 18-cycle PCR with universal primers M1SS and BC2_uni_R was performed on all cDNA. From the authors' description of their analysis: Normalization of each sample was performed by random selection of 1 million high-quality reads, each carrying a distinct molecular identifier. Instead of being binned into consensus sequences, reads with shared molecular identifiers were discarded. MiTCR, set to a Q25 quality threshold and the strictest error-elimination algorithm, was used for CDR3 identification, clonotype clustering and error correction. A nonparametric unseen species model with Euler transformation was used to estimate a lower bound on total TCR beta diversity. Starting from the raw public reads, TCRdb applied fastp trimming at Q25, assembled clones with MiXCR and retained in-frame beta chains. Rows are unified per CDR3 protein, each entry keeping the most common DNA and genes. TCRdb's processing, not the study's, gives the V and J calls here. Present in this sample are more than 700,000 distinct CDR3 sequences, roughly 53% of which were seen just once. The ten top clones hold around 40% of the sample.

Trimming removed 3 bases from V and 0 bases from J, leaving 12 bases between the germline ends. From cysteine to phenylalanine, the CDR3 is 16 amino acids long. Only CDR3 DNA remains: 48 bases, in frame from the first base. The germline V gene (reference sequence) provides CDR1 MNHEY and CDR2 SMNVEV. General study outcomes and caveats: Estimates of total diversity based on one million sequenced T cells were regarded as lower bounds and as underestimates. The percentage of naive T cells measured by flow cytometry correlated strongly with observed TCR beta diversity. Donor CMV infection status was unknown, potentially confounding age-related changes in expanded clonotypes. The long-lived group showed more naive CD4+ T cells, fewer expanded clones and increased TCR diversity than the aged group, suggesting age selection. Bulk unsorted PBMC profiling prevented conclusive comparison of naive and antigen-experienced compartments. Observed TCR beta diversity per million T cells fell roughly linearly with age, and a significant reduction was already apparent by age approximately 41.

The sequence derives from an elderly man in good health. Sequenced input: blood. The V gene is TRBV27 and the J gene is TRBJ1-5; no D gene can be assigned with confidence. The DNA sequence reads TGTGCCAGCAGTTTGGGCAGGCCGTATAGCAATCAGCCCCAGCATTTT. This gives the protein CASSLGRPYSNQPQHF.